This TCR beta chain was obtained from a study of tumor-infiltrating lymphocytes in primary liver carcinoma. Alongside blood RNA obtained from unsorted whole blood, germline DNA was also extracted. This clonotype was counted ten times or more. Researchers generated TCR beta cDNA from approximately 520 ng of total RNA, relying on a constant-region primer. What produced the TCR beta libraries was three nested multiplex PCR rounds using slightly modified ARM-PCR. Each CDR3 protein is one row after TCRdb ran MiXCR on the multiplex PCR reads. The table includes approximately 330,000 distinct CDR3 sequences, less than 75% detected once. The sequenced sample consisted of peripheral blood. This TCR was sampled from a middle-aged man with primary liver carcinoma and hepatitis B virus infection.

CDR3 bases: TGCGCCAGCAGCCAAATAGCGGGGAGCTCCTACGAGCAGTACTTC. It codes for CASSQIAGSSYEQYF. This chain connects TRBV4-3 to TRBJ2-7; 8 bases are a match to TRBD2. CDR1 is LGHNA and CDR2 is YSLEER in the germline V gene. V lost 2 bases and J lost 0; bases outside the gene matches: 3. The CDR3 spans 15 residues.